These 10 T cell receptor beta chains originate from one sample sequenced in a study of early T cells in non-severe SARS-CoV-2 infection. MiXCR, run by TCRdb on the 5' RACE reads, gives a single entry per CDR3 protein. The sample lists around 33,000 distinct CDR3 sequences; about 4.6% were seen once. The sequenced material came from whole blood. These TCRs come from an adult who was a healthcare worker with PCR-confirmed SARS-CoV-2 infection or an uninfected control (not recorded which).

There are many counts of this clonotype. This chain connects TRBV5-4 to TRBJ1-6, with D possibly matching TRBD1 (6 bases). The V end lost 3 bases, the J end lost 7 bases, and 17 bases lay between the germline ends. The CDR3 loop spans 16 amino acids. CDR1 SGHNT and CDR2 YYREEE come from the germline V gene (reference sequence). In DNA form, the CDR3 reads TGTGCCAGCAGCTCGAAGACGGGACAAGTAAATTCACCCCTCCACTTT. It translates to CASSSKTGQVNSPLHF. The whole variable domain, filled in from reference TRBV5-4 and TRBJ1-6, reads ETGVTQSPTHLIKTRGQQVTLRCSSQSGHNTVSWYQQALGQGPQFIFQYYREEENGRGNFPPRFSGLQFPNYSSELNVNALELDDSALYLCASSSKTGQVNSPLHFGNGTRLTVT.

This clonotype was seen ten or more times. DNA for the CDR3: TGTGCCAGCTCACCAGGGGGACTAGCGGGAGTGGTGCTGTCTATGGAGACCCAGTACTTC. Protein product: CASSPGGLAGVVLSMETQYF. The chain carries TRBV18 and TRBJ2-5, with 14 bases identical to TRBD2. Trimming took 2 bases from V and 5 from J; bases not matched to a gene: 16. This CDR3 region has 20 residues. Germline V lookup: CDR1 KGHSH, CDR2 LQKENI.

This clonotype has just a few counts. V usage is TRBV28 and J usage is TRBJ2-5, with TRBD2 as a possible D gene (6 bases). Trimming took off 5 bases at V and 4 bases at J, with 11 bases between the two ends. The CDR3 spans 13 residues. Germline lookup yields CDR1 MDHEN and CDR2 SYDVKM. As DNA, the CDR3 is TGTGCCAGCAGTCGAAGACTAGTAGAGACCCAGTACTTC. This gives the protein CASSRRLVETQYF.

This chain joins TRBV7-3 and TRBJ2-2; TRBD1 matches at 7 bases. CDR1 and CDR2 from the germline V gene are SGHTA and FQGTGA. The CDR3 length is 15 residues. With 5 bases clipped from V and 2 bases from J, the junction kept 5 bases outside the gene matches. DNA of the CDR3: TGTGCCAGCAGCCTTGGGACAGCTAACACCGGGGAGCTGTTTTTT. Protein: CASSLGTANTGELFF.

This clonotype has more than one count but fewer than ten. The V gene is TRBV2, the J gene TRBJ2-5; D is perhaps TRBD2 (5 bases). The germline V gene encodes CDR1 SNHLY and CDR2 FYNNEI. The length of the CDR3 is 14 residues. Trimming took 7 bases from V and 5 from J, leaving 17 bases between them. CDR3 sequence: CASMVRRLGETQYF. For the CDR3, the DNA is TGTGCCAGCATGGTTAGGAGGTTGGGCGAGACCCAGTACTTC.

This clonotype appeared a single time. The chain recombines TRBV14 with TRBJ1-1; D remains ambiguous. CDR1 and CDR2 from the germline V gene are SGHDN and FVKESK. This CDR3 region has 15 residues. The V end was cut by 4 bases, the J end by 4 bases, with 16 bases between. The DNA for the CDR3 is TGTGCCAGCAGCCCCTCCGGCAAGGTGGGCACTGAAGCTTTCTTT. This gives the protein CASSPSGKVGTEAFF.

This clonotype was counted ten times or more. The genes are TRBV29-1 and TRBJ2-3; 8 nucleotides agree with TRBD2. Germline CDR1 and CDR2: SQVTM and ANQGSEA. V lost 7 bases, J lost 6 bases, and 18 bases stayed unmatched. This CDR3 contains 16 residues. DNA for the CDR3: TGCAGCGCCCAGGTGGGGCCGGGAGGGCCAGGGGATACGCAGTATTTT. The encoded protein is CSAQVGPGGPGDTQYF.

This clonotype was recorded at least ten times. The genes are TRBV5-1 and TRBJ2-6, with 7 bases matching TRBD1. V lost 3 bases to trimming and J lost 1 base; unmatched junction nucleotides: 7. The CDR3 totals 17 residues. Germline-derived CDR1 and CDR2 are SGHRS and YFSETQ. The CDR3 region is CASSSGTAPSGANVLTF. The DNA of the CDR3 is TGCGCCAGCAGCTCCGGGACAGCTCCTTCTGGGGCCAACGTCCTGACTTTC.

This clonotype was detected ten times or more. This chain links TRBV30 with TRBJ2-2, with unresolved D. Trimming stripped 5 bases from V and 3 bases from J, with 22 bases between. Germline CDR1 reads GTSNPN; CDR2 reads SVGIG (reference sequence). This CDR3 is built from 17 residues. The CDR3 sequence is CAWGLRWVPFDTGELFF. DNA of the CDR3: TGTGCCTGGGGTTTGAGATGGGTCCCGTTCGACACCGGGGAGCTGTTTTTT.

The chain recombines TRBV3-1 with TRBJ2-1; tentative D call: TRBD1 (5 bases). CDR1 LGHDT and CDR2 YNNKEL come from the germline V gene (reference sequence). The V end was cut by 4 bases, the J end by 0 bases, with 13 bases between. CDR3 length: 16 amino acids. The CDR3 spells CASSLGPGLSYNEQFF. CDR3 nucleotide sequence: TGTGCCAGCAGCCTAGGCCCAGGGCTCTCCTACAATGAGCAGTTCTTC.